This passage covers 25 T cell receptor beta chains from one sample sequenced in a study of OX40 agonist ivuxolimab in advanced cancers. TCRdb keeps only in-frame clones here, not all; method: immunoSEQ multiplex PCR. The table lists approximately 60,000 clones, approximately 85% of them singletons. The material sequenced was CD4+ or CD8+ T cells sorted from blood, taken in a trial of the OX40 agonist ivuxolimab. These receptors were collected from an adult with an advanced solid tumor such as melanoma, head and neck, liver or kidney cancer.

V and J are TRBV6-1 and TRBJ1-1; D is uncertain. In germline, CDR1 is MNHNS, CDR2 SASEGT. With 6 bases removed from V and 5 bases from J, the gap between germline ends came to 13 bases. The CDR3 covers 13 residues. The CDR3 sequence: CASRTPSGTEAFF. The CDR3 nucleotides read TGTGCCAGCAGGACTCCCTCCGGTACTGAAGCTTTCTTT.

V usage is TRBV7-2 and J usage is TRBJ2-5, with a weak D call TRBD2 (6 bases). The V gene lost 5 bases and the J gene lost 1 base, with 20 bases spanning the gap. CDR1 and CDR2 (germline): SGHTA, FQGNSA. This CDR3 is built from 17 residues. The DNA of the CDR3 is TGTGCCAGCAGCGAGAGGGTAACTAGCAATGTCCAAGAGACCCAGTACTTC. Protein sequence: CASSERVTSNVQETQYF.

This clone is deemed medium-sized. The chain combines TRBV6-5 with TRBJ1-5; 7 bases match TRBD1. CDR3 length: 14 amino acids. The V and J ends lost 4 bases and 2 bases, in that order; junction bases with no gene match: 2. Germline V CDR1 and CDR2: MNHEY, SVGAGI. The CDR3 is CASSFGQGNQPQHF. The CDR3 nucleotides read TGTGCCAGCAGTTTCGGACAGGGCAATCAGCCCCAGCATTTT.

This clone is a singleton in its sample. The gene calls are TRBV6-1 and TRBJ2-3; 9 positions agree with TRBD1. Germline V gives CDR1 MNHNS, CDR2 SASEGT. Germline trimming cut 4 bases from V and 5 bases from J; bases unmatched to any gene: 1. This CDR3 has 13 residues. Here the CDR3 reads CASSGTGVDTQYF. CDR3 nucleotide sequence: TGTGCCAGCAGTGGGACAGGGGTAGATACGCAGTATTTT.

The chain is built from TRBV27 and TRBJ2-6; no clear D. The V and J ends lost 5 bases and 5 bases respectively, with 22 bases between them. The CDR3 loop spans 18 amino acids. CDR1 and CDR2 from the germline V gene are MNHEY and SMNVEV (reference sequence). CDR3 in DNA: TGTGCCAGCAGTAACACCTACTGGCTACAAAGTCGGGCCAACGTCCTGACTTTC. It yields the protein CASSNTYWLQSRANVLTF.

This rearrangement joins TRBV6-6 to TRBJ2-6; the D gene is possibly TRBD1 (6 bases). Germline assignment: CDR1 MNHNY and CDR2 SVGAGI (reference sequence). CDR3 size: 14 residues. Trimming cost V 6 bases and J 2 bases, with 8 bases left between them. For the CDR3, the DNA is TGTGCCAGCAGCAAGGGGGCTGGGGCCAACGTCCTGACTTTC. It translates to CASSKGAGANVLTF.

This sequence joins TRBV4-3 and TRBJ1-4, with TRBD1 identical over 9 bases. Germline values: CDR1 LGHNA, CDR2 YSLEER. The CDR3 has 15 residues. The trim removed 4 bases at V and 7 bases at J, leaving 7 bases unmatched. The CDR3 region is CASSLRDRAGEKLFF. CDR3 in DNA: TGCGCCAGCAGCCTAAGGGACAGGGCGGGTGAAAAACTGTTTTTT.

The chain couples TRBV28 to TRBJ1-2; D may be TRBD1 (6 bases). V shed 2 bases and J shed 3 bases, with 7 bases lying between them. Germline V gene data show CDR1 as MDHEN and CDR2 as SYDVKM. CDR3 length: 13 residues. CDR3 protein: CASSLNRDYGYTF. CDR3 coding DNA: TGTGCCAGCAGTTTAAACAGGGACTATGGCTACACCTTC.

The DNA of the CDR3 is TGTGCCAGCAGCCTCCAGGGTAGAGGGAACTACGAGCAGTACTTC. Protein product: CASSLQGRGNYEQYF. This chain links TRBV7-2 with TRBJ2-7; D may match TRBD1 or TRBD2 (5 bases each). Trimming took off 5 bases at V and 3 bases at J, with 17 bases between the two ends. Germline-derived CDR1 and CDR2 are SGHTA and FQGNSA. There are 15 residues in the CDR3.

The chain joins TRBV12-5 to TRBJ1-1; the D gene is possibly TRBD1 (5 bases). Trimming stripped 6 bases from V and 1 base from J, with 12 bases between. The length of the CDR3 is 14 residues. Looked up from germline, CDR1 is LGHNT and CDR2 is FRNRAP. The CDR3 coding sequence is TGTGCTAGTGGCCGGGGACCGAAGAACACTGAAGCTTTCTTT. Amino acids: CASGRGPKNTEAFF.

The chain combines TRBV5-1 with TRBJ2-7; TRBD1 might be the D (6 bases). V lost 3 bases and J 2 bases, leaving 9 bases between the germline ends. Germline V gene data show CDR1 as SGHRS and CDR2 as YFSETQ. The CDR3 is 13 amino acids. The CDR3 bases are TGCGCCAGCAGCTCGGGACACCCCTACGAGCAGTACTTC. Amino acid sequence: CASSSGHPYEQYF.

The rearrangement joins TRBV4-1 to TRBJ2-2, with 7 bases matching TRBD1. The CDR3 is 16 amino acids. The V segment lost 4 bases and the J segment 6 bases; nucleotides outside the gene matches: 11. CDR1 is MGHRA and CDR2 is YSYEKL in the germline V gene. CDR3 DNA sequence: TGCGCCAGCAGCCGGGGTCGACAGGGCCTTCCCGGGGAGCTGTTTTTT. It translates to CASSRGRQGLPGELFF.

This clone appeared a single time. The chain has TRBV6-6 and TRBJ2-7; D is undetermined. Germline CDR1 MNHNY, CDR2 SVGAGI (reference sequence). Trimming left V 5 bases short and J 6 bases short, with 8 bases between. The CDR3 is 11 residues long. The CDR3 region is CASSTQAEQYF. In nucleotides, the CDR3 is TGTGCCAGCAGTACTCAAGCCGAGCAGTACTTC.

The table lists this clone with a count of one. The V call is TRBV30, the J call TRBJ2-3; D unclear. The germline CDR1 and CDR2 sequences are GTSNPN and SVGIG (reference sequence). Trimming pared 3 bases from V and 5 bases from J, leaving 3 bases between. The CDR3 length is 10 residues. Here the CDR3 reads CAWSGDTQYF. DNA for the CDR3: TGTGCCTGGAGCGGAGATACGCAGTATTTT. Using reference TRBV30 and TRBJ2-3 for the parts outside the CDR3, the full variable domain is SQTIHQWPATLVQPVGSPLSLECTVEGTSNPNLYWYRQAAGRGLQLLFYSVGIGQISSEVPQNLSASRPQDRQFILSSKKLLLSDSGFYLCAWSGDTQYFGPGTRLTVL.

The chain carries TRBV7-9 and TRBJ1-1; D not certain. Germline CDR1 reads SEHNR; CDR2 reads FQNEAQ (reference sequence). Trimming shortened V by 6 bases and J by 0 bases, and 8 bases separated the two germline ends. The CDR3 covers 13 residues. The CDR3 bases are TGTGCCAGCAGTTCACCTATGAACACTGAAGCTTTCTTT. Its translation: CASSSPMNTEAFF. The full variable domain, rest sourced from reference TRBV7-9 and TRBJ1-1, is DTGVSQNPRHKITKRGQNVTFRCDPISEHNRLYWYRQTLGQGPEFLTYFQNEAQLEKSRLLSDRFSAERPKGSFSTLEIQRTEQGDSAMYLCASSSPMNTEAFFGQGTRLTVV.

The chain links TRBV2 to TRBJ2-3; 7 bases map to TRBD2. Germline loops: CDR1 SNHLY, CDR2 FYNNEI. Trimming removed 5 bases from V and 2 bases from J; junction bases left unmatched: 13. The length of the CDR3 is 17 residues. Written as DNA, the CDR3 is TGTGCCAGCAGTCCTCGACTACGGGGGGATTACACAGATACGCAGTATTTT. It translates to CASSPRLRGDYTDTQYF.

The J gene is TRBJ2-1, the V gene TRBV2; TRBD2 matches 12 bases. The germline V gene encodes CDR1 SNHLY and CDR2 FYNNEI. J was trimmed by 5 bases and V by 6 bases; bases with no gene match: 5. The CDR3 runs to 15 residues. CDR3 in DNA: TGTGCCAGCAGCCGTCTAGCGGGGGGGCACAATGAGCAGTTCTTC. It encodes CASSRLAGGHNEQFF. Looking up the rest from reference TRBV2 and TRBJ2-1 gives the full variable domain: EPEVTQTPSHQVTQMGQEVILRCVPISNHLYFYWYRQILGQKVEFLVSFYNNEISEKSEIFDDQFSVERPDGSNFTLKIRSTKLEDSAMYFCASSRLAGGHNEQFFGPGTRLTVL.

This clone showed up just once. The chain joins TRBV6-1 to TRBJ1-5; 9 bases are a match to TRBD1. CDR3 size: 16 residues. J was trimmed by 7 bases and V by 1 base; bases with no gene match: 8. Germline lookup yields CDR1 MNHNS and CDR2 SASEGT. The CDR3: CASSEGRDRDRQPQHF. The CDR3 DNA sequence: TGTGCCAGCAGTGAAGGGAGGGACAGGGACAGGCAGCCCCAGCATTTT.

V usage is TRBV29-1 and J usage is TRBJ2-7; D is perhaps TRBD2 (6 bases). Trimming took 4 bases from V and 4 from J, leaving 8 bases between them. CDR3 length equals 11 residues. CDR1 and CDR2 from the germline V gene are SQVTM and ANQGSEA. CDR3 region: CSVGAGYEQYF. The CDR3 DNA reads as TGCAGCGTTGGTGCGGGGTACGAGCAGTACTTC.

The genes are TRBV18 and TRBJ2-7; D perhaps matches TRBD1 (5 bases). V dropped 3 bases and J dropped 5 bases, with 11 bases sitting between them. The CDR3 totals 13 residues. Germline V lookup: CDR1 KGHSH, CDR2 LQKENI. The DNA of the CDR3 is TGTGCCAGCTCACCCCCAGGGTCCCACGAGCAGTACTTC. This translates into CASSPPGSHEQYF.

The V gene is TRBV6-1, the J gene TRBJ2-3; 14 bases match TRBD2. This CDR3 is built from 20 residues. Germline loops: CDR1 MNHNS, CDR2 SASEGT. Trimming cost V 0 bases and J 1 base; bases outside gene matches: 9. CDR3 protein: CASSEAGLAGARRGTDTQYF. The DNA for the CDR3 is TGTGCCAGCAGTGAAGCGGGACTAGCGGGGGCCCGGCGGGGCACAGATACGCAGTATTTT.

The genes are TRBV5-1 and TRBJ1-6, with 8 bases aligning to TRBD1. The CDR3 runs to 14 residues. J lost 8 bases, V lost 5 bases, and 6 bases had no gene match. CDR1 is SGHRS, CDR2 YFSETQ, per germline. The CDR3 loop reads CASRLTGADSPLHF. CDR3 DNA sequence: TGCGCCAGCAGGCTGACAGGGGCCGATTCACCCCTCCACTTT.

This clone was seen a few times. CDR3 residues: CASSEATGYTF. CDR3 coding DNA: TGTGCCAGCAGTGAGGCGACGGGCTACACCTTC. V is TRBV2 and J is TRBJ1-2; D is ambiguous. V dropped 3 bases and J dropped 8 bases, with 7 bases sitting between them. Germline V gene data show CDR1 as SNHLY and CDR2 as FYNNEI. This CDR3 spans 11 amino acids.

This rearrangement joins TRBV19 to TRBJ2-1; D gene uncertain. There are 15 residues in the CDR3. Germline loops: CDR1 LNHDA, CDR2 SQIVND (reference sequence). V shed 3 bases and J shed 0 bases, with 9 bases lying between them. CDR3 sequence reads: CASSISGISYNEQFF. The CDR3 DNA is TGTGCCAGTAGTATTTCCGGTATCTCCTACAATGAGCAGTTCTTC.

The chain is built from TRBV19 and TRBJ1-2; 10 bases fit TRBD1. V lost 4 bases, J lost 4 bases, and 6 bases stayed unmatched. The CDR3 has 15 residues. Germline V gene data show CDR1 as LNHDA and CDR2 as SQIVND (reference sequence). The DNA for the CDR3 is TGTGCCAGTAGTAGCCGGGACAGGGGATTCTATGGCTACACCTTC. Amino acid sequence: CASSSRDRGFYGYTF.